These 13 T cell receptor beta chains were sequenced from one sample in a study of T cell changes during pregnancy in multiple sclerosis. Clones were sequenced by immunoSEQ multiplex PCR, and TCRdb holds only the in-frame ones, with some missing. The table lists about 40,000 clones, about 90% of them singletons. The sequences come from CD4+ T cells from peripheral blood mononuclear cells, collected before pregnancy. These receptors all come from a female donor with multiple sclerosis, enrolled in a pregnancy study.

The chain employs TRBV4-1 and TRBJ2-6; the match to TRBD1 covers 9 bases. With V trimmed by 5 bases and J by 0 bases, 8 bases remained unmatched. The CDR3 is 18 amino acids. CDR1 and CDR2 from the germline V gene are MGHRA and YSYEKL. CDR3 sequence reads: CASSTRDRVNSGANVLTF. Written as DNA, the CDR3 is TGCGCCAGCAGCACCCGGGACAGGGTGAACTCTGGGGCCAACGTCCTGACTTTC.

Here the CDR3 reads CASSLQGGTEAFF. Here the CDR3 DNA reads TGTGCCAGCAGTCTGCAAGGAGGCACTGAAGCTTTCTTT. V is TRBV28 and J is TRBJ1-1, with D unclear. Germline V gene lookup returns CDR1 MDHEN and CDR2 SYDVKM. The length of the CDR3 is 13 residues. The V and J ends lost 5 bases and 4 bases respectively, with 11 bases between them.

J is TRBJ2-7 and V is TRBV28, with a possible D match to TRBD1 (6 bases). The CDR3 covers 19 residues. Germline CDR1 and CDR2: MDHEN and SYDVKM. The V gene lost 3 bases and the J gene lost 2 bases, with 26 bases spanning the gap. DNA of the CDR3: TGTGCCAGCAGTTTCCAGCTAGGGACATCACCTACTATAACCTACGAGCAGTACTTC. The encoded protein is CASSFQLGTSPTITYEQYF.

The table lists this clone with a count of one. The CDR3 region is CASSRSTDRKNTIYF. The CDR3 region has the DNA TGTGCCAGCAGCAGATCTACAGACAGAAAAAACACCATATATTTT. The rearrangement links TRBV9 to TRBJ1-3; D perhaps matches TRBD1 (5 bases). The length of the CDR3 is 15 residues. Per germline, CDR1 SGDLS and CDR2 YYNGEE. Between the trimmed V and J ends, which lost 4 bases and 6 bases, there was a span of 17 bases.

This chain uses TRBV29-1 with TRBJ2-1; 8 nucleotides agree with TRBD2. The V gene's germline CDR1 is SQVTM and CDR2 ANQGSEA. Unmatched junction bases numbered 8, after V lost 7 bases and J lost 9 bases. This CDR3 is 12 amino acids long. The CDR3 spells CSAQAGEVEQFF. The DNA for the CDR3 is TGCAGCGCCCAAGCGGGAGAAGTTGAGCAGTTCTTC.

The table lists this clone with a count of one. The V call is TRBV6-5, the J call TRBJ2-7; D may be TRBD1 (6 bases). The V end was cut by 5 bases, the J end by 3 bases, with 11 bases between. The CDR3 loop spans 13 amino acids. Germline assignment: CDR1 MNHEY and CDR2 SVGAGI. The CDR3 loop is CASSAGVRYEQYF. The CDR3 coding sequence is TGTGCCAGCAGTGCAGGGGTACGCTACGAGCAGTACTTC.

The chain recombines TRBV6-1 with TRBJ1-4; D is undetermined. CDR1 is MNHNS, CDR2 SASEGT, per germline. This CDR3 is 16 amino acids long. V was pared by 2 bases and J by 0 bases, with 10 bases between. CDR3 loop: CASSEPRVATNEKLFF. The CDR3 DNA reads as TGTGCCAGCAGTGAACCTCGAGTTGCAACTAATGAAAAACTGTTTTTT.

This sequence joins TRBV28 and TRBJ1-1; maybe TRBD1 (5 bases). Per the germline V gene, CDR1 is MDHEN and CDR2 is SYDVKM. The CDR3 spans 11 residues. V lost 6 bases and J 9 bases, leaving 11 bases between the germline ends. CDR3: CASRGAGQAFF. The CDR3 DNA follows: TGTGCCAGCAGGGGAGCGGGGCAAGCTTTCTTT.

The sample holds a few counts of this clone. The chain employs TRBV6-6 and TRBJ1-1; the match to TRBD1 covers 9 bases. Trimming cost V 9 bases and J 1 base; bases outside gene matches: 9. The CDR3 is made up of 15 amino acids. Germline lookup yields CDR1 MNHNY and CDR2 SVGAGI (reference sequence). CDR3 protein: CASRTTGGTNTEAFF. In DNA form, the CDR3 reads TGTGCCAGTCGAACGACAGGGGGAACGAACACTGAAGCTTTCTTT.

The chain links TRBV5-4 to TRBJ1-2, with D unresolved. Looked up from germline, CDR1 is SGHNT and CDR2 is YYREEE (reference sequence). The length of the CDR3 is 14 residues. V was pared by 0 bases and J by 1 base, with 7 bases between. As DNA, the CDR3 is TGTGCCAGCAGCTTGGCTCGTGTTAACTATGGCTACACCTTC. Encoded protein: CASSLARVNYGYTF.

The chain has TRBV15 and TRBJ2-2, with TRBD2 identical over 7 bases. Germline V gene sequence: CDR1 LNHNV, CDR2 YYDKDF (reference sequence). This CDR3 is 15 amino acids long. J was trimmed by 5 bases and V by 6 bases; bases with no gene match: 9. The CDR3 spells CATSNAGVGTGELFF. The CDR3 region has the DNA TGTGCCACCAGTAACGCGGGAGTGGGTACCGGGGAGCTGTTTTTT.

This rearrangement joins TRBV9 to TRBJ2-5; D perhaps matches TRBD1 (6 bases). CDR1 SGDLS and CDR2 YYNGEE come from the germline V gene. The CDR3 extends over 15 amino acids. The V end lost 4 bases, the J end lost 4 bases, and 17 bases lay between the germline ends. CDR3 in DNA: TGTGCCAGCAGCACAGACCCAACAGGGAGAGAGACCCAGTACTTC. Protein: CASSTDPTGRETQYF.

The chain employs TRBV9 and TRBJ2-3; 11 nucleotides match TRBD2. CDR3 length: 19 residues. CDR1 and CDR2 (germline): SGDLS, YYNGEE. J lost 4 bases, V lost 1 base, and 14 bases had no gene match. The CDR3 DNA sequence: TGTGCCAGCAGCGTACCCTCAAGGGCACTAGCGGGGGATTCAGATACGCAGTATTTT. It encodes CASSVPSRALAGDSDTQYF.